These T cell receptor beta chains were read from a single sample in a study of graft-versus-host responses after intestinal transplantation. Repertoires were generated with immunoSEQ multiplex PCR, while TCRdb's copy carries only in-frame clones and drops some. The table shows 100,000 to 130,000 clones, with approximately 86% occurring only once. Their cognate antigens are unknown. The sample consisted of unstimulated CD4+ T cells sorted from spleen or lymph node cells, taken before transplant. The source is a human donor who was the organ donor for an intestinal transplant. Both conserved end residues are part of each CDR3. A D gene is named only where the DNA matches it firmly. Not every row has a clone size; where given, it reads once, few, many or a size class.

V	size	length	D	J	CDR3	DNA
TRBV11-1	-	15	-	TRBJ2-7	CASSLRAGQIYEQYF	TGTGCCAGCAGCTTAAGGGCAGGACAGATCTACGAGCAGTACTTC
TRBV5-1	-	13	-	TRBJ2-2	CASRPRDTGELFF	TGCGCCAGCAGACCTAGGGATACCGGGGAGCTGTTTTTT
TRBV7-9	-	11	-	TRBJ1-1	CASSLGLAAFF	TGTGCCAGCAGCTTGGGGTTAGCAGCTTTCTTT
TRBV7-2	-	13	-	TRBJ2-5	CASSSEPLETQYF	TGTGCCAGCAGCTCTGAACCCCTAGAGACCCAGTACTTC
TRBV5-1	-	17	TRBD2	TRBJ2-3	CASSLEASGGPTGTQYF	TGCGCCAGCAGCTTGGAGGCTAGCGGGGGGCCCACAGGTACGCAGTATTTT
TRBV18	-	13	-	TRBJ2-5	CASSPPAEETQYF	TGTGCCAGCTCACCACCGGCGGAAGAGACCCAGTACTTC
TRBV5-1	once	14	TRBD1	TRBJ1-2	CASEASGQGRGYTF	TGCGCCAGCGAAGCTTCGGGACAGGGTCGAGGCTACACCTTC
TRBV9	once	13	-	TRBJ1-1	CASSVGLDTEAFF	TGTGCCAGCAGCGTAGGCCTGGACACTGAAGCTTTCTTT
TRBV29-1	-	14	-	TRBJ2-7	CSVVVRSSSYEQYF	TGCAGCGTTGTTGTCAGATCAAGCTCCTACGAGCAGTACTTC
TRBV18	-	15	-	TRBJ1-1	CASSPYDVPGTEAFF	TGTGCCAGCTCACCATACGACGTCCCGGGAACTGAAGCTTTCTTT
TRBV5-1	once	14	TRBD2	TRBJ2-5	CASSFGGAAETQYF	TGCGCCAGCAGCTTCGGGGGGGCCGCGGAGACCCAGTACTTC
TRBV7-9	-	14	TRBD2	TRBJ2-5	CASSLAGGQETQYF	TGTGCCAGCAGCTTAGCGGGAGGGCAAGAGACCCAGTACTTC
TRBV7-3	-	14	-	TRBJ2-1	CASSFLGGNNEQFF	TGTGCCAGCAGCTTTCTGGGGGGAAACAATGAGCAGTTCTTC
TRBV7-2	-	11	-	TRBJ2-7	CASSLYYEQYF	TGTGCCAGCAGCCTATACTACGAGCAGTACTTC
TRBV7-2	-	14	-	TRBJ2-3	CASSPGLITDTQYF	TGTGCCAGCAGCCCGGGACTTATCACAGATACGCAGTATTTT
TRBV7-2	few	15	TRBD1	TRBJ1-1	CASSFGTGEPTEAFF	TGTGCCAGCAGCTTCGGGACAGGGGAACCCACTGAAGCTTTCTTT
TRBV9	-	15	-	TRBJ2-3	CASSVDLANTDTQYF	TGTGCCAGCAGCGTAGACTTAGCAAACACAGATACGCAGTATTTT
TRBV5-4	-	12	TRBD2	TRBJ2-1	CASSLPPGGQFF	TGTGCCAGCAGCCTGCCCCCGGGAGGGCAGTTCTTC
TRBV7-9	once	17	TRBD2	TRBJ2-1	CASSRRGGSFSYNEQFF	TGTGCCAGCAGCCGCCGCGGGGGATCCTTCTCCTACAATGAGCAGTTCTTC
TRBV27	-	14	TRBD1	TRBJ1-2	CASKRDRVSYGYTF	TGTGCCAGCAAACGGGACAGGGTATCCTATGGCTACACCTTC
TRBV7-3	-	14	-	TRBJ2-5	CASSLGGYQETQYF	TGTGCCAGCAGCTTAGGGGGGTACCAAGAGACCCAGTACTTC
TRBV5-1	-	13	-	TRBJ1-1	CASSLQDPGFAFF	TGCGCCAGCAGCTTACAGGACCCTGGGTTTGCTTTCTTT
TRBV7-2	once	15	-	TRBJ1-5	CASSRSHGGNQPQHF	TGTGCCAGCAGCCGGTCCCATGGGGGCAATCAGCCCCAGCATTTT
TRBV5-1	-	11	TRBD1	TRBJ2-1	CASRGQNEQFF	TGCGCCAGTAGGGGGCAAAATGAGCAGTTCTTC
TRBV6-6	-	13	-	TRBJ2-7	CASSYSHSGEQYF	TGTGCCAGCAGTTACTCCCACTCGGGCGAGCAGTACTTC
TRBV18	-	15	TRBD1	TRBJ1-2	CASSPESGGSYGYTF	TGTGCCAGCTCACCGGAATCAGGGGGCAGCTATGGCTACACCTTC
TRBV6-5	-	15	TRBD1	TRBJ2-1	CASSYPGQGSGEQFF	TGTGCCAGCAGTTACCCAGGACAGGGCAGCGGTGAGCAGTTCTTC
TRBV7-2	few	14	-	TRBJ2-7	CASSLGGGNYEQYF	TGTGCCAGCAGCTTAGGTGGCGGAAACTACGAGCAGTACTTC
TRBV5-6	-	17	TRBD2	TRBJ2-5	CASSFRLAGGKQETQYF	TGTGCCAGCAGCTTTCGACTAGCGGGGGGGAAACAAGAGACCCAGTACTTC
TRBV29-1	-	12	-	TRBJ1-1	CSATGWDTEAFF	TGCAGCGCCACAGGGTGGGACACTGAAGCTTTCTTT
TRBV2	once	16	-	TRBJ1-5	CASTGVVVNSNQPQHF	TGTGCCAGCACCGGGGTAGTTGTAAATAGCAATCAGCCCCAGCATTTT
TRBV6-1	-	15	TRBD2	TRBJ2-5	CASRRTIAGGETQYF	TGTGCCAGCAGAAGGACAATAGCGGGAGGGGAGACCCAGTACTTC
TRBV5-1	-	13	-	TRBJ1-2	CASRPVGNYGYTF	TGCGCCAGCCGCCCAGTGGGGAACTATGGCTACACCTTC
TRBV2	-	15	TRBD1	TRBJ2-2	CASRETGVDTGELFF	TGTGCCAGCAGGGAGACAGGGGTTGACACCGGGGAGCTGTTTTTT
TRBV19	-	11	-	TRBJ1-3	CASSEGNTIYF	TGTGCCAGTAGTGAGGGAAACACCATATATTTT
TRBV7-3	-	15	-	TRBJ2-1	CASSLIRGPYNEQFF	TGTGCCAGCAGCTTAATCCGGGGCCCCTACAATGAGCAGTTCTTC
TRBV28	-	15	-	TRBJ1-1	CASSLSSPPNTEAFF	TGTGCCAGCAGTTTATCCTCCCCCCCGAACACTGAAGCTTTCTTT
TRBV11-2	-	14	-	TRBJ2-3	CASSYGRRTDTQYF	TGTGCCAGCAGCTACGGTCGTAGGACAGATACGCAGTATTTT
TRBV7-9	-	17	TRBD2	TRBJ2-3	CASSLALAGSITDTQYF	TGTGCCAGCAGCTTAGCTCTAGCGGGGAGTATTACAGATACGCAGTATTTT
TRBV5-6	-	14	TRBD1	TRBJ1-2	CASSLPDREGGYTF	TGTGCCAGCAGCTTACCGGACAGGGAGGGGGGCTACACCTTC
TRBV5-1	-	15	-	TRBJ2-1	CASRSGSGGYNEQFF	TGCGCCAGCAGATCCGGATCTGGGGGCTACAATGAGCAGTTCTTC